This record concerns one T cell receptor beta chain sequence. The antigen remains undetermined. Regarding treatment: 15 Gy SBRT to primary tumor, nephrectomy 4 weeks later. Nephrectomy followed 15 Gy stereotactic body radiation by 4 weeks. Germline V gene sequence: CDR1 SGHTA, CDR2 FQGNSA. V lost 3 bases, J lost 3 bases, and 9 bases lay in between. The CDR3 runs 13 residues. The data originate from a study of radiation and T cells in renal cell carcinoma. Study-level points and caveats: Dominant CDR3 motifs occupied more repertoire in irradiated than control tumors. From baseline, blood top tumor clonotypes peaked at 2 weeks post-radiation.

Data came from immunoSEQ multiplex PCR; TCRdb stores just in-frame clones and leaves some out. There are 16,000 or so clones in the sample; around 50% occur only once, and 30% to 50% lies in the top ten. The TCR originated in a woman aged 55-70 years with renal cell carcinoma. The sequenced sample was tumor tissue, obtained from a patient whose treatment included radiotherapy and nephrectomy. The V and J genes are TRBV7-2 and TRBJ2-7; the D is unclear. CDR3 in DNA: TGTGCCAGCAGCTTTCACGGTTTCTACGAGCAGTACTTC. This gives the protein CASSFHGFYEQYF.